Below, 17 T cell receptor beta chains from the same sample are listed, as sequenced in a study of tissue T cells after allogeneic stem cell transplantation. Sequenced by immunoSEQ multiplex PCR; TCRdb stores in-frame clones only, minus some. The profile shows about 8,700 clones, 35% to 50% of them singletons. The time point denotes: mouse harvest day 7 after allogeneic transplant. Mouse grafts combined 10^7 T-cell-depleted bone marrow cells with 10^6 splenic CD5+ T cells. The sample consisted of skin. Source of these receptors: a female BALB/c mouse given C57BL/6 T cells with graft-versus-host disease after an allogeneic hematopoietic cell transplant.

Concerning this clone itself: The gene names here belong to mouse. The observed sequence ends 1 residue before the CDR3 terminus, with the missing tail filled in from the germline J gene. The V gene is TRBV13-3, the J gene TRBJ2-7; TRBD2 aligns across 11 bases. Looked up from germline, CDR1 is NNHDY and CDR2 is SYVADS. V trimming: 5 bases; J trimming: 0 bases; junction bases outside the gene matches: 1. This CDR3 has 14 amino acids. CDR3 DNA, as far as it was read: TGTGCCAGCAGGGACTGGGGGGACTCCTATGAACAGTAC. Translating it yields CASRDWGDSYEQY. The complete CDR3 reads CASRDWGDSYEQYF.

This clone was recorded a few times. The gene symbols are mouse symbols. The read comes to an end 1 residue before the CDR3 does, leaving the germline J gene to fill in the end. The chain couples TRBV26 to TRBJ1-3; D gene ambiguous. Trimming left V 5 bases short and J 1 base short, with 6 bases between. Germline V gene lookup returns CDR1 KGHPV and CDR2 FQNQEV (reference sequence). This CDR3 region has 13 residues. The CDR3 sequence is CASSYRSGNTLYF. CDR3 DNA, as far as it was read: TGTGCCAGCAGTTATCGGTCTGGAAATACGCTCTAT.

Concerning this clone: Mouse gene names and germline throughout. The CDR3 end lies 1 residue beyond the end of the read and is filled in from the germline J gene. The chain is built from TRBV26 and TRBJ2-7; 9 nucleotides match TRBD1. V lost 7 bases, J lost 4 bases, and 5 bases stayed unmatched. Per the germline V gene, CDR1 is KGHPV and CDR2 is FQNQEV (reference sequence). This CDR3 contains 13 residues. The CDR3 sequence: CASIGTGPYEQYF. The sequenced CDR3 bases are TGTGCCAGCATTGGGACAGGGCCTTATGAACAGTAC.

As to this clone: The gene names given are mouse names. The read ends 1 residue shy of where the CDR3 ends; the end is completed using the germline J gene. J is TRBJ2-7 and V is TRBV1, with 13 bases fitting TRBD2. Per the germline V gene, CDR1 is NSQYPW and CDR2 is LRSPGD (reference sequence). This CDR3 has 17 amino acids. Germline trimming cut 3 bases from V and 0 bases from J; bases unmatched to any gene: 5. CDR3 residues: CTCSAGTGGGFSYEQYF. The CDR3 bases that were read are TGCACCTGCAGTGCCGGGACTGGGGGGGGGTTCTCCTATGAACAGTAC.

Comment on this clone: Genes here carry mouse names. The sequenced CDR3 bases are TGTGCCAGCAGCCGGGCATCCCAAGACACCCAGTAC. Its translation: CASSRASQDTQY. The whole CDR3 region reads CASSRASQDTQYF. The J gene is TRBJ2-5, the V gene TRBV2; unclear D gene. The DNA ends 1 residue before the CDR3 does, and the rest of the CDR3 is filled in from the germline J gene. Looked up from germline, CDR1 is LGHNA and CDR2 is YSYQKL. This CDR3 is built from 13 residues. The V and J ends lost 4 bases and 2 bases respectively, with 7 bases between them. Drawing the rest from reference TRBV2 and TRBJ2-5, the complete variable domain is DPKIIQKPKYLVAVTGSEKILICEQYLGHNAMYWYRQSAKKPLEFMFSYSYQKLMDNQTASSRFQPQSSKKNHLDLQITALKPDDSATYFCASSRASQDTQYFGPGTRLLVL.

With regard to this clone: Mouse gene names apply. The read comes to an end 1 residue before the CDR3 does, leaving the germline J gene to fill in the end. The V gene is TRBV3, the J gene TRBJ2-2; no clear D. Between the trimmed V and J ends, which lost 3 bases and 2 bases, there was a span of 10 bases. The germline V gene has CDR1 SNHLY and CDR2 FYNGKV (reference sequence). This CDR3 is 15 amino acids long. CDR3 DNA (partial): TGTGCCAGCAGCTTTCGGGAAAGTAACACCGGGCAGCTCTAC. This sequence encodes CASSFRESNTGQLY. The entire CDR3 sequence reads CASSFRESNTGQLYF.

This clone came up a few times. The gene names given are mouse names. The CDR3 goes on 1 residue after the read ends, and that part is filled in from the germline J gene. The rearrangement links TRBV5 to TRBJ2-1; 12 positions agree with TRBD2. The CDR3 runs 16 residues. Germline lookup yields CDR1 LGHNA and CDR2 YNLKQL (reference sequence). Trimming cost V 4 bases and J 7 bases; bases outside gene matches: 8. CDR3: CASSPQTGGARAEQFF. The sequenced CDR3 bases are TGTGCCAGCAGCCCCCAGACTGGGGGGGCGCGGGCTGAGCAGTTC.

Notes on this clone: Germline and genes here are mouse. The read halts 1 residue ahead of the CDR3 end, with the missing end drawn from the germline J gene. The chain combines TRBV5 with TRBJ2-5; no firm D call. V was pared by 4 bases and J by 2 bases, with 4 bases between. In germline, CDR1 is LGHNA, CDR2 YNLKQL (reference sequence). The CDR3 is 12 residues long. The CDR3 loop reads CASSLRQDTQYF. The CDR3 bases that were read are TGTGCCAGCAGCCTCCGCCAAGACACCCAGTAC.

Only a few counts were recorded for this clone. Mouse germline and gene names are used. Coverage ceases 1 residue before the CDR3 finishes, and the germline J gene fills in the end. The chain carries TRBV26 and TRBJ2-2; 7 bases map to TRBD2. From germline, CDR1 is KGHPV and CDR2 FQNQEV (reference sequence). The V segment lost 2 bases and the J segment 5 bases; nucleotides outside the gene matches: 2. This CDR3 is built from 14 residues. The CDR3 spells CASSLMGGTGQLYF. CDR3 DNA, as far as it was read: TGTGCCAGCAGTCTGATGGGGGGAACCGGGCAGCTCTAC.

Worth noting for this clone: All gene names here are mouse names. The read terminates 1 residue ahead of where the CDR3 ends, so the germline J gene completes it. The chain has TRBV26 and TRBJ1-2; the D is unclear. Germline-derived CDR1 and CDR2 are KGHPV and FQNQEV (reference sequence). The CDR3 covers 15 residues. V was cut by 3 bases and J by 0 bases, with 11 bases left in between. The CDR3 bases that were read are TGTGCCAGCAGTCTCAGTCCAGATGCAAACTCCGACTACACC. Its translation is CASSLSPDANSDYT. The full CDR3 protein is CASSLSPDANSDYTF.

This clone was seen only a few times. Mouse gene names and germline throughout. From the germline J gene comes the end of the CDR3, since the read stops 1 residue before it. The chain uses TRBV13-1 and TRBJ2-1; D is perhaps TRBD1 or TRBD2 (6 bases each). Trimming stripped 2 bases from V and 3 bases from J, with 9 bases between. This CDR3 is 14 amino acids long. Germline V gene data show CDR1 as NSHNY and CDR2 as SYGAGN. The chain's CDR3 is CASSDGGAYAEQFF. Incomplete CDR3 DNA: TGTGCCAGCAGTGACGGGGGCGCCTATGCTGAGCAGTTC.

Comments on this clone: Gene names are mouse gene names. Coverage ceases 1 residue before the CDR3 finishes, and the germline J gene fills in the end. The chain links TRBV12-1 to TRBJ2-4; TRBD2 aligns across 7 bases. J gave up 1 base and V 4 bases, and 7 bases lay outside the gene matches. The CDR3 is made up of 15 amino acids. Germline V lookup: CDR1 SGHSN, CDR2 HYEKVE. Here the CDR3 reads CASSPPGGRQNTLYF. Incomplete CDR3 DNA: TGTGCCAGCTCCCCTCCTGGGGGTCGTCAAAACACCTTGTAC.

A remark on this clone: Each gene name is a mouse one. The sequenced part of the CDR3 DNA is TGTGCAAGCAGCTTAGATCATGGGGGGGGTGCTGAGCAGTTC. Protein: CASSLDHGGGAEQF. The entire CDR3 is CASSLDHGGGAEQFF. V is TRBV16 and J is TRBJ2-1; 8 nucleotides agree with TRBD2. The missing CDR3 end, 1 residue past where the read stops, is filled in from the germline J gene. CDR1 and CDR2 (germline): SGHSA, FRNQAP. The CDR3 length is 15 residues. The V segment lost 0 bases and the J segment 6 bases; nucleotides outside the gene matches: 4.

As concerns this clone: Gene names and germline match the mouse. The CDR3 bases that were read are TGTGCCAGCAGCCCAAGGGGAGGGGGTGCAGAAACGCTGTAT. Its protein product is CASSPRGGGAETLY. The CDR3 as a whole reads CASSPRGGGAETLYF. The chain combines TRBV26 with TRBJ2-3, with a possible D match to TRBD1 (5 bases). The missing CDR3 end, 1 residue past where the read stops, is filled in from the germline J gene. V was shortened by 6 bases and J by 1 base, with 14 bases between the two germline ends. The CDR3 loop spans 15 amino acids. CDR1 KGHPV and CDR2 FQNQEV come from the germline V gene (reference sequence). Full variable domain (remainder filled in from reference TRBV26 and TRBJ2-3): NSKVIQTPRYLVKGQGQKAKMRCIPEKGHPVVFWYQQNKNNEFKFLINFQNQEVLQQIDMTEKRFSAECPSNSPCSLEIQSSEAGDSALYLCASSPRGGGAETLYFGSGTRLTVL.

By sample fraction, this clone is medium-sized. The listed genes are named as in mouse. Sequencing ends 1 residue short of the CDR3 end; the germline J gene provides the rest. The genes are TRBV26 and TRBJ2-7; TRBD1 aligns across 10 bases. The length of the CDR3 is 14 residues. Losses at the gene ends were 4 bases for V and 1 base for J; bases not matched to a gene: 1. In germline, CDR1 is KGHPV, CDR2 FQNQEV (reference sequence). CDR3 loop: CASSRDRGSYEQYF. The DNA read from the CDR3 is TGTGCCAGCAGTCGGGACAGGGGATCCTATGAACAGTAC.

In regard to this clone: Gene names are the mouse ones. The read terminates 1 residue before the CDR3 end, so the remaining end is supplied by the germline J gene. V gene TRBV15 combines with J gene TRBJ1-4; D remains ambiguous. In germline, CDR1 is SGHND, CDR2 FRSKSL. The CDR3 has 12 amino acids. The V and J ends lost 0 bases and 7 bases respectively, with 3 bases between them. The CDR3: CASSLAGERLFF. CDR3 DNA, as far as it was read: TGTGCCAGCAGTTTAGCAGGCGAAAGATTATTT.

Details on this clone: The gene names here belong to mouse. The read comes to an end 1 residue before the CDR3 does, leaving the germline J gene to fill in the end. The chain combines TRBV16 with TRBJ2-5, with 8 bases fitting TRBD1. The CDR3 covers 14 residues. The V segment lost 5 bases and the J segment 2 bases; nucleotides outside the gene matches: 3. Germline V gene lookup returns CDR1 SGHSA and CDR2 FRNQAP. This CDR3 is CASSTQGGQDTQYF. The covered CDR3 bases are TGTGCAAGCAGCACACAGGGGGGCCAAGACACCCAGTAC.